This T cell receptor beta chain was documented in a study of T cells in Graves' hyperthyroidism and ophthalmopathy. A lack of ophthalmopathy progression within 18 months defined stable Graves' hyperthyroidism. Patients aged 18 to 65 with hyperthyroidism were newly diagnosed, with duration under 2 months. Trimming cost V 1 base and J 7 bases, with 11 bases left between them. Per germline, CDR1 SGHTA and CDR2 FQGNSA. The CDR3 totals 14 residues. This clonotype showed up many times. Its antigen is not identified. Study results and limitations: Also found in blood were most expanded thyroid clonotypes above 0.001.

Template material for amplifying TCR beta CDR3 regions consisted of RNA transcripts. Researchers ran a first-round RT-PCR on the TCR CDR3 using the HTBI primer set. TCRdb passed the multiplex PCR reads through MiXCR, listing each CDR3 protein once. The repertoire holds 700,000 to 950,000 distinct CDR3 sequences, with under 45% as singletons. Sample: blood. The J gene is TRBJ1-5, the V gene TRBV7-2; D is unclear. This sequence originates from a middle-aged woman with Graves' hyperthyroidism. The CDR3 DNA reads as TGTGCCAGCAGCTTAGAGAAGGTCGGCCAGCCCCAGCATTTT. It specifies CASSLEKVGQPQHF.